Presented here are 26 T cell receptor beta chains from one specimen sequenced in a study of technical replicates of blood from a handful of donors listed by TCRdb under 2017. Library preparation employed the immunoSEQ multiplex PCR assay. Held by TCRdb, this immuneACCESS table contains in-frame sequences only and omits some clones. Under half of the omission traces to an unresolved V gene where checked; the cause of the rest is unknown. This sample lists approximately 85,000 clones; around 94% were detected once. Together, the top ten hold around 0.25% of the sample. The specimen sequenced was T cells isolated from PBMCs. The source is a human donor in good health.

This clone came up once. V usage is TRBV27 and J usage is TRBJ2-7; 8 positions match TRBD2. Germline V gene sequence: CDR1 MNHEY, CDR2 SMNVEV (reference sequence). There are 17 residues in the CDR3. With V trimmed by 4 bases and J by 3 bases, 14 bases remained unmatched. For the CDR3, the DNA is TGTGCCAGCAGTTACGGAAGGGCTAGCGGGTACTACTACGAGCAGTACTTC. This gives the protein CASSYGRASGYYYEQYF.

The chain uses TRBV6-5 and TRBJ2-5, with 11 bases identical to TRBD2. Germline V gives CDR1 MNHEY, CDR2 SVGAGI. V lost 9 bases to trimming and J lost 5 bases; unmatched junction nucleotides: 5. The CDR3 extends over 13 amino acids. CDR3 sequence (DNA): TGTGCCAGTAGCGGGAGGGTAAGGGAGACCCAGTACTTC. It translates to CASSGRVRETQYF.

J is TRBJ2-1 and V is TRBV5-1, with 7 bases fitting TRBD1. The CDR3 runs to 16 residues. CDR1 is SGHRS, CDR2 YFSETQ, per germline. The ends lost 3 bases at V and 4 bases at J; junction bases unmatched: 10. For the CDR3, the DNA is TGCGCCAGCAGCTGGGACGGGACAGAATTTTACAATGAGCAGTTCTTC. Protein product: CASSWDGTEFYNEQFF.

This chain joins TRBV10-3 and TRBJ2-5, with TRBD2 matching over 14 bases. Unmatched junction bases numbered 8, after V lost 5 bases and J lost 3 bases. Per the germline V gene, CDR1 is ENHRY and CDR2 is SYGVKD. The CDR3 totals 17 residues. CDR3 nucleotide sequence: TGTGCCATCAGTTCCGGGACTAGCGGGGGATTTGAAGAGACCCAGTACTTC. Protein: CAISSGTSGGFEETQYF.

The rearrangement uses TRBV7-2 and TRBJ1-1; D is uncertain. CDR1 and CDR2 (germline): SGHTA, FQGNSA. CDR3 length: 15 residues. Trimming removed 5 bases from V and 8 bases from J, with 21 bases in between. The CDR3 spells CASSGWVRRATEAFF. CDR3 nucleotide sequence: TGTGCCAGCAGCGGATGGGTCAGGCGGGCGACGGAAGCTTTCTTT.

The chain carries TRBV2 and TRBJ1-4; 8 positions match TRBD1. V was pared by 6 bases and J by 6 bases, with 6 bases of the junction left unmatched. The CDR3 is made up of 14 amino acids. CDR1 and CDR2 (germline): SNHLY, FYNNEI. CDR3 coding DNA: TGTGCCAGCAGAGACAGGGGAGGGGATGAAAAACTGTTTTTT. Amino acid sequence: CASRDRGGDEKLFF. Supplemented by reference TRBV2 and TRBJ1-4, the full variable domain reads EPEVTQTPSHQVTQMGQEVILRCVPISNHLYFYWYRQILGQKVEFLVSFYNNEISEKSEIFDDQFSVERPDGSNFTLKIRSTKLEDSAMYFCASRDRGGDEKLFFGSGTQLSVL.

The chain recombines TRBV9 with TRBJ2-2; D remains ambiguous. The V end lost 2 bases, the J end lost 2 bases, and 4 bases lay between the germline ends. CDR3 length: 13 amino acids. Germline values: CDR1 SGDLS, CDR2 YYNGEE. CDR3 sequence: CASSVINTGELFF. The CDR3 region has the DNA TGTGCCAGCAGCGTTATAAACACCGGGGAGCTGTTTTTT.

The chain has TRBV4-1 and TRBJ1-1; 7 bases match TRBD1. From germline, CDR1 is MGHRA and CDR2 YSYEKL. The CDR3 runs to 15 residues. V lost 4 bases, J lost 3 bases, and 8 bases stayed unmatched. The CDR3 region is CASSPTGVAYTEAFF. The CDR3 DNA reads as TGCGCCAGCAGCCCAACAGGGGTGGCTTACACTGAAGCTTTCTTT.

CDR3: CASSESRDSTEAFF. CDR3 in DNA: TGTGCCAGCAGTGAGTCCCGGGACAGCACTGAAGCTTTCTTT. This chain connects TRBV25-1 to TRBJ1-1; 7 bases are shared with TRBD1. Trimming removed 3 bases from V and 4 bases from J; junction bases left unmatched: 5. CDR3 length equals 14 residues. Germline V gene lookup returns CDR1 MGHDK and CDR2 SYGVNS.

The genes are TRBV25-1 and TRBJ1-4, with 8 bases matching TRBD1. After removal of 4 bases from V and 6 bases from J, the junction contained 16 bases not matched to a gene. Germline-derived CDR1 and CDR2 are MGHDK and SYGVNS. CDR3 size: 18 residues. As DNA, the CDR3 is TGTGCCAGCAGTGCCGGGACAGGAAGAAGTTCCTTTGATGAAAAACTGTTTTTT. Amino acid sequence: CASSAGTGRSSFDEKLFF.

This chain connects TRBV6-6 to TRBJ2-7; D gene ambiguous. Deletions cut 6 bases from V and 0 bases from J, with 15 bases between. The CDR3 sequence is 15 residues long. Germline V gives CDR1 MNHNY, CDR2 SVGAGI (reference sequence). The CDR3, as DNA: TGTGCCAGCAGGCTTAAAGAGAACCTCTCCTACGAGCAGTACTTC. Translation gives CASRLKENLSYEQYF.

This CDR3 reads CASRPSGVGTDTQYF. CDR3 bases: TGTGCCAGCAGACCGAGCGGGGTGGGCACAGATACGCAGTATTTT. The gene calls are TRBV6-5 and TRBJ2-3, with 7 bases aligning to TRBD2. The V and J ends lost 6 bases and 1 base, in that order; junction bases with no gene match: 7. The CDR3 has 15 amino acids. Germline V gives CDR1 MNHEY, CDR2 SVGAGI.

This clone showed up just once. The V and J genes are TRBV6-5 and TRBJ2-3; maybe TRBD2 (5 bases). CDR1 is MNHEY, CDR2 SVGAGI, per germline. V was trimmed by 1 base and J by 2 bases, leaving 10 bases between them. CDR3 length equals 15 residues. CDR3: CASSYFRDYTDTQYF. CDR3 coding DNA: TGTGCCAGCAGTTACTTTCGGGATTACACAGATACGCAGTATTTT.

CDR3 residues: CASSQYPPLAFF. CDR3 bases: TGTGCCAGCTCCCAGTATCCACCCTTAGCTTTCTTT. This chain uses TRBV2 with TRBJ1-1; D is ambiguous. V lost 8 bases to trimming and J lost 10 bases, with 17 bases between them. Germline CDR1 SNHLY, CDR2 FYNNEI. The CDR3 totals 12 residues.

The chain has TRBV25-1 and TRBJ2-1; 7 bases fit TRBD2. Trimming took 10 bases from V and 6 from J; bases not matched to a gene: 18. CDR1 and CDR2 (germline): MGHDK, SYGVNS. This CDR3 has 16 residues. The CDR3 sequence: CAISPDGGGSGNEQFF. DNA for the CDR3: TGTGCCATCTCTCCGGACGGGGGAGGGTCGGGCAATGAGCAGTTCTTC.

The rearrangement links TRBV5-1 to TRBJ1-5, with 8 positions matching TRBD1. Germline trimming cut 0 bases from V and 3 bases from J; bases unmatched to any gene: 8. CDR1 and CDR2 (germline): SGHRS, YFSETQ. The CDR3 sequence is 17 residues long. CDR3 bases: TGCGCCAGCAGCTTGGGCCCGATGACAGGGGACAATCAGCCCCAGCATTTT. Translating gives CASSLGPMTGDNQPQHF.

The chain recombines TRBV2 with TRBJ1-6; a weak D match, TRBD1 (5 bases). Trimming shortened V by 10 bases and J by 0 bases, and 7 bases separated the two germline ends. Germline CDR1 is SNHLY and CDR2 is FYNNEI. This CDR3 comprises 13 residues. CDR3 sequence (DNA): TGTGCCACCCAGGGCTCCTATAATTCACCCCTCCACTTT. Its protein is CATQGSYNSPLHF.

The chain couples TRBV14 to TRBJ2-7, with D tentatively TRBD2 (5 bases). CDR1 and CDR2 from the germline V gene are SGHDN and FVKESK. This CDR3 has 15 amino acids. The V gene lost 5 bases and the J gene lost 1 base, with 15 bases spanning the gap. The CDR3 nucleotides read TGTGCCAGCAGCTCACGACGGGGTTGGTCCTACGAGCAGTACTTC. Its translation is CASSSRRGWSYEQYF. Full variable domain (missing parts from reference TRBV14 and TRBJ2-7): EAGVTQFPSHSVIEKGQTVTLRCDPISGHDNLYWYRRVMGKEIKFLLHFVKESKQDESGMPNNRFLAERTGGTYSTLKVQPAELEDSGVYFCASSSRRGWSYEQYFGPGTRLTVT.

This chain joins TRBV2 and TRBJ2-7; the D gene is possibly TRBD2 (5 bases). Germline values: CDR1 SNHLY, CDR2 FYNNEI. The CDR3 contains 11 residues. V was clipped by 6 bases and J by 2 bases, with 5 bases between them. The CDR3 DNA sequence: TGTGCCAGCAGCGGGGCCTACGAGCAGTACTTC. Translated, it gives CASSGAYEQYF.

The chain couples TRBV7-8 to TRBJ2-5; D is possibly TRBD2 (6 bases). V lost 3 bases and J 5 bases, leaving 16 bases between the germline ends. The germline CDR1 and CDR2 sequences are SGHVS and FQNEAQ. The CDR3 has 15 amino acids. The CDR3 is CASSLRRVVPETQYF. In DNA form, the CDR3 reads TGTGCCAGCAGCTTGAGGAGGGTCGTTCCGGAGACCCAGTACTTC.

This chain connects TRBV9 to TRBJ2-1; D perhaps matches TRBD1 (6 bases). Trimming took 6 bases from V and 4 from J, leaving 17 bases between them. Germline V gene sequence: CDR1 SGDLS, CDR2 YYNGEE. This CDR3 region has 15 residues. This chain's CDR3 is CASITTGQIYNEQFF. The CDR3 coding sequence is TGTGCCAGCATCACGACAGGCCAGATTTACAATGAGCAGTTCTTC. Supplemented by reference TRBV9 and TRBJ2-1, the full variable domain reads DSGVTQTPKHLITATGQRVTLRCSPRSGDLSVYWYQQSLDQGLQFLIQYYNGEERAKGNILERFSAQQFPDLHSELNLSSLELGDSALYFCASITTGQIYNEQFFGPGTRLTVL.

The V gene is TRBV6-6, the J gene TRBJ1-5; TRBD1 agrees at 9 bases. The germline gives CDR1 MNHNY, CDR2 SVGAGI (reference sequence). This CDR3 region has 16 residues. V lost 2 bases, J lost 4 bases, and 6 bases stayed unmatched. The CDR3 DNA sequence: TGTGCCAGCAGTTACGGGACAGGGTCTAATAATCAGCCCCAGCATTTT. Amino acids: CASSYGTGSNNQPQHF.

The CDR3, as DNA: TGTGCCAGCAGCGACCTATTTGGAGGGCAGCTAGCGGGAGTAAATGAGCAGTTCTTC. It translates to CASSDLFGGQLAGVNEQFF. The gene calls are TRBV9 and TRBJ2-1; 10 bases are a match to TRBD2. Germline-derived CDR1 and CDR2 are SGDLS and YYNGEE. This CDR3 contains 19 residues. V shed 3 bases, J shed 7 bases, and the junction held 19 bases outside the gene matches. Looking up the rest from reference TRBV9 and TRBJ2-1 gives the full variable domain: DSGVTQTPKHLITATGQRVTLRCSPRSGDLSVYWYQQSLDQGLQFLIQYYNGEERAKGNILERFSAQQFPDLHSELNLSSLELGDSALYFCASSDLFGGQLAGVNEQFFGPGTRLTVL.

This clone was seen a handful of times. The genes are TRBV9 and TRBJ1-1; 7 bases agree with TRBD1. The CDR3 spans 13 residues. The V and J ends lost 7 bases and 1 base, in that order; junction bases with no gene match: 4. Germline values: CDR1 SGDLS, CDR2 YYNGEE. CDR3 in amino acids: CASSGQTNTEAFF. CDR3 bases: TGTGCCAGCTCGGGACAGACGAACACTGAAGCTTTCTTT.

The chain combines TRBV18 with TRBJ2-2, with D hard to call. The germline V gene has CDR1 KGHSH and CDR2 LQKENI. The CDR3 spans 15 residues. The ends were cut back, 3 bases at V and 6 bases at J, with 14 bases in the middle. CDR3 in amino acids: CASSPLADQAGELFF. The CDR3 nucleotides are TGTGCCAGCTCACCCTTAGCAGATCAAGCCGGGGAGCTGTTTTTT.

This sequence joins TRBV6-6 and TRBJ2-1; 7 positions agree with TRBD2. The CDR3 sequence is 15 residues long. CDR1 and CDR2 from the germline V gene are MNHNY and SVGAGI (reference sequence). V shed 4 bases, J shed 4 bases, and the junction held 7 bases outside the gene matches. CDR3 sequence reads: CASSFLAAAYNEQFF. DNA for the CDR3: TGTGCCAGCAGTTTCCTAGCGGCCGCTTACAATGAGCAGTTCTTC.